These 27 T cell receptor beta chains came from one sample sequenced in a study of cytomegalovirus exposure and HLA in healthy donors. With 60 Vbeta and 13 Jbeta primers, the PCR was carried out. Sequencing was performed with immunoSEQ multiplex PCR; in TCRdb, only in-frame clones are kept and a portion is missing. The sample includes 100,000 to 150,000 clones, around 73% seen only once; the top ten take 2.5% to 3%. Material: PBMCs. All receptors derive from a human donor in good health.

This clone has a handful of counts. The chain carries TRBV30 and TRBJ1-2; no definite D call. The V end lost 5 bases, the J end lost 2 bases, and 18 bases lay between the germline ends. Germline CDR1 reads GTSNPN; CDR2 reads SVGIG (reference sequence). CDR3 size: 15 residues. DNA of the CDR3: TGTGCCTGGGCCCTCCGGCCTCGGGGAAACTATGGCTACACCTTC. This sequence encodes CAWALRPRGNYGYTF.

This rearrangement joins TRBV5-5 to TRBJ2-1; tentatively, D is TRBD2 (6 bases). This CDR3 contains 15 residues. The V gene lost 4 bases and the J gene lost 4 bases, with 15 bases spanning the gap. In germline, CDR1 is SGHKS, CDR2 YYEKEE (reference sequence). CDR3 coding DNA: TGTGCCAGCAGCCCGCCGGGACTCGCATACAATGAGCAGTTCTTC. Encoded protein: CASSPPGLAYNEQFF.

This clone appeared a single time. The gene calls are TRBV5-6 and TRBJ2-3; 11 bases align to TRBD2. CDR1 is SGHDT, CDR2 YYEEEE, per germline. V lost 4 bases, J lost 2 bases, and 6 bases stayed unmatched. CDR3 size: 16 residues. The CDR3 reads CASSLLAGGATDTQYF. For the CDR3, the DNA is TGTGCCAGCAGCCTTTTAGCGGGAGGGGCCACAGATACGCAGTATTTT. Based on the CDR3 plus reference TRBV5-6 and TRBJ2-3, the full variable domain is DAGVTQSPTHLIKTRGQQVTLRCSPKSGHDTVSWYQQALGQGPQFIFQYYEEEERQRGNFPDRFSGHQFPNYSSELNVNALLLGDSALYLCASSLLAGGATDTQYFGPGTRLTVL.

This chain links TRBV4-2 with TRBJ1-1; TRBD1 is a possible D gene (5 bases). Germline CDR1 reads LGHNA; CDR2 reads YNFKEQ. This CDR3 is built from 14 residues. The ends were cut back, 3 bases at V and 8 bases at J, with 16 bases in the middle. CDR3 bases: TGTGCCAGCAGCCAGGGCCCGGGGGTTCTGGAAGCTTTCTTT. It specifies CASSQGPGVLEAFF.

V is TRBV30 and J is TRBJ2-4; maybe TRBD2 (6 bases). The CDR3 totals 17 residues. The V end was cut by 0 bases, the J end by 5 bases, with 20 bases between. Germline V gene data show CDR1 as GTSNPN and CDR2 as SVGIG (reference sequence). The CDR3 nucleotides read TGTGCCTGGAGTGTACCCCGTCGACTAGTAAAGGAAAACATTCAGTACTTC. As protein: CAWSVPRRLVKENIQYF.

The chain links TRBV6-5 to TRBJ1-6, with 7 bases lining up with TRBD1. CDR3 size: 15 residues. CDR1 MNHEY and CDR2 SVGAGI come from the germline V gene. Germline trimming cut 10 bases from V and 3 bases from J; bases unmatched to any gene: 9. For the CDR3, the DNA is TGTGCCACCCGACAGGGAACTATCTATAATTCACCCCTCCACTTT. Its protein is CATRQGTIYNSPLHF.

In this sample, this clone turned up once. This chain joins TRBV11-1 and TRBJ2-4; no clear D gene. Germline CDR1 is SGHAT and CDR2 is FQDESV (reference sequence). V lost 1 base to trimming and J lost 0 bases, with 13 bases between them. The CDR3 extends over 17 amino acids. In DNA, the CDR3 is TGTGCCAGCAGCTTAGTAGGTGGCAGACTAGCCAAAAACATTCAGTACTTC. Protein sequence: CASSLVGGRLAKNIQYF. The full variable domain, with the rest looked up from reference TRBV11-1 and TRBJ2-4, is EAEVAQSPRYKITEKSQAVAFWCDPISGHATLYWYRQILGQGPELLVQFQDESVVDDSQLPKDRFSAERLKGVDSTLKIQPAELGDSAMYLCASSLVGGRLAKNIQYFGAGTRLSVL.

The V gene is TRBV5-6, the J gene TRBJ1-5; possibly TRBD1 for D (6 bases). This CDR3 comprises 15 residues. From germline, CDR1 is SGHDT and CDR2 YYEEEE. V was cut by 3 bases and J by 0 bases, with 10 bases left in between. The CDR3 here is CASSSQGYSNQPQHF. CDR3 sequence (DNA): TGTGCCAGCAGCTCACAGGGCTATAGCAATCAGCCCCAGCATTTT.

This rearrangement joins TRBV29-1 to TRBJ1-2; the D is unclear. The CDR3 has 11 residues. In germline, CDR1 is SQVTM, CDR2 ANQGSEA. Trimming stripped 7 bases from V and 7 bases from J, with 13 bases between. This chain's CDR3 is CSALSAPGYTF. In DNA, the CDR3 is TGCAGCGCCCTTTCAGCGCCTGGCTACACCTTC.

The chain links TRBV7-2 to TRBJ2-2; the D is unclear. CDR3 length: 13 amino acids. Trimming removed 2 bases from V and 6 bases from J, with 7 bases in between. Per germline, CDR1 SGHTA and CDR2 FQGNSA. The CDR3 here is CASSLLGPGELFF. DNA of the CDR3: TGTGCCAGCAGCTTACTAGGCCCCGGGGAGCTGTTTTTT.

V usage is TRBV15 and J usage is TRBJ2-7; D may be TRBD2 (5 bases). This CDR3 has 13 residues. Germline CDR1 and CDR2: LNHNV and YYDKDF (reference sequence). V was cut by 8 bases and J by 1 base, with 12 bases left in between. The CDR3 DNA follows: TGTGCCACCTCTCTCGGGAATTCCTACGAGCAGTACTTC. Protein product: CATSLGNSYEQYF. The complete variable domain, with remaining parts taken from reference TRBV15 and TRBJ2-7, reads DAMVIQNPRYQVTQFGKPVTLSCSQTLNHNVMYWYQQKSSQAPKLLFHYYDKDFNNEADTPDNFQSRRPNTSFCFLDIRSPGLGDTAMYLCATSLGNSYEQYFGPGTRLTVT.

CDR3 loop: CASSQQRSGELFF. CDR3 DNA: TGCGCCAGCAGCCAGCAGCGGTCCGGGGAGCTGTTTTTT. V usage is TRBV4-3 and J usage is TRBJ2-2; D is perhaps TRBD2 (5 bases). CDR1 and CDR2 from the germline V gene are LGHNA and YSLEER. The CDR3 totals 13 residues. Between the trimmed V and J ends, which lost 3 bases and 6 bases, there was a span of 8 bases.

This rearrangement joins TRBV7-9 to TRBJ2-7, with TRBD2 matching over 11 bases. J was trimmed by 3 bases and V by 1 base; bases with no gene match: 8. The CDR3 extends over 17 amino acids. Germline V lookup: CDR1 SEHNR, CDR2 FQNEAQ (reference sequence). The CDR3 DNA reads TGTGCCAGCAGCTTAGTCGGTAGACTAGCGGGGCTCTACGAGCAGTACTTC. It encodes CASSLVGRLAGLYEQYF. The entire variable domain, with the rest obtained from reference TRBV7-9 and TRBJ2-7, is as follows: DTGVSQNPRHKITKRGQNVTFRCDPISEHNRLYWYRQTLGQGPEFLTYFQNEAQLEKSRLLSDRFSAERPKGSFSTLEIQRTEQGDSAMYLCASSLVGRLAGLYEQYFGPGTRLTVT.

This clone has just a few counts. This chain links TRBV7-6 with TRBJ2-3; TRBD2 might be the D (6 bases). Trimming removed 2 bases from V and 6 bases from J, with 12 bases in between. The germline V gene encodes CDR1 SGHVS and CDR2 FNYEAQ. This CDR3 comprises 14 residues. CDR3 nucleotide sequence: TGTGCCAGCAGCTTAACCCGGGGGAGGGATACGCAGTATTTT. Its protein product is CASSLTRGRDTQYF.

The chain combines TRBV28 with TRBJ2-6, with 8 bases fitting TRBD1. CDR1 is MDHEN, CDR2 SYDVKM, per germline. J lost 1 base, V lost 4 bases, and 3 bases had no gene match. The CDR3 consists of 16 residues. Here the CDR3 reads CASSSDRGSGANVLTF. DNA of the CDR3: TGTGCCAGCAGTTCCGACAGGGGATCTGGGGCCAACGTCCTGACTTTC.

Here the CDR3 DNA reads TGTGCCTGGAGTCCCTCAGGTCCACCACCCCTCCACTTT. Amino acid sequence: CAWSPSGPPPLHF. The chain employs TRBV30 and TRBJ1-6; no clear D gene. The length of the CDR3 is 13 residues. Trimming left V 2 bases short and J 11 bases short, with 13 bases between. Germline CDR1 is GTSNPN and CDR2 is SVGIG (reference sequence).

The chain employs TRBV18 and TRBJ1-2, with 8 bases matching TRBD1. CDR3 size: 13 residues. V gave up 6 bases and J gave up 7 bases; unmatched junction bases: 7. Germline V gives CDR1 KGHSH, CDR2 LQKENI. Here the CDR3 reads CASSRTGMRGYTF. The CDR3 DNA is TGTGCCAGCTCGCGGACAGGGATGCGTGGCTACACCTTC.

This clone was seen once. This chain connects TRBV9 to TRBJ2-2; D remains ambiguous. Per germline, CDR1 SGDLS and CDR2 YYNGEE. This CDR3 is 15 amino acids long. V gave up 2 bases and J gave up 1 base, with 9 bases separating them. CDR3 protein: CASSVPPGNTGELFF. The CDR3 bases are TGTGCCAGCAGCGTCCCGCCGGGGAACACCGGGGAGCTGTTTTTT.

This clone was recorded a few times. CDR3 in amino acids: CASSMSGEQYF. In DNA form, the CDR3 reads TGTGCCAGTAGTATGTCAGGGGAGCAGTACTTC. The V and J genes are TRBV19 and TRBJ2-7; D might be TRBD1 (5 bases). This CDR3 is built from 11 residues. Germline CDR1 is LNHDA and CDR2 is SQIVND (reference sequence). V lost 3 bases and J 7 bases, leaving 7 bases between the germline ends.

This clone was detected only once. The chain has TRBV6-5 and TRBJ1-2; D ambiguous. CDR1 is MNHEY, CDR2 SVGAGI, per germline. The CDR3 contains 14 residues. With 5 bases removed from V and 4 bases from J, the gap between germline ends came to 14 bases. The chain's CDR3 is CASSKSYRSYGYTF. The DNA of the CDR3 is TGTGCCAGCAGTAAGAGTTACCGGTCCTATGGCTACACCTTC.

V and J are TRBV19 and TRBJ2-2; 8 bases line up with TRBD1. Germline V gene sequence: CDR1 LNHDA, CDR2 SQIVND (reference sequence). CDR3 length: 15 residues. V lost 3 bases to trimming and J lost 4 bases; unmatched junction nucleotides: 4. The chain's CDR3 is CASSMKDRGTGELFF. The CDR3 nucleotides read TGTGCCAGTAGTATGAAAGACAGGGGCACCGGGGAGCTGTTTTTT.

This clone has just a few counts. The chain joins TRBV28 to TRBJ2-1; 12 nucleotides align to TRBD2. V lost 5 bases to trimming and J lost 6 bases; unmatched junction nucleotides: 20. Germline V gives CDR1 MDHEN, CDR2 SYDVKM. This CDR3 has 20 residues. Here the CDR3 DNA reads TGTGCCAGCAGTCACCTCTTACTAGCGGGAGGTACCTTACTATCCAATGAGCAGTTCTTC. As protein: CASSHLLLAGGTLLSNEQFF.

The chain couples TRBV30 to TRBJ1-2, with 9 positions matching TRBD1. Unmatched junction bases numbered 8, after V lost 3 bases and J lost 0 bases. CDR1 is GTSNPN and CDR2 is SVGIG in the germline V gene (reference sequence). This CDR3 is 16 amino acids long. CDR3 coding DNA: TGTGCCTGGAGCGCCGGGACAGGGAGGGCTAACTATGGCTACACCTTC. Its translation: CAWSAGTGRANYGYTF.

The CDR3 region is CASSVGGVGPYEQYF. The DNA for the CDR3 is TGTGCCAGCAGCGTAGGCGGGGTAGGCCCCTACGAGCAGTACTTC. The gene calls are TRBV9 and TRBJ2-7; a possible D gene is TRBD2 (6 bases). Trimming left V 0 bases short and J 2 bases short, with 12 bases between. The CDR3 consists of 15 residues. Per the germline V gene, CDR1 is SGDLS and CDR2 is YYNGEE. The variable domain in full, completed from reference TRBV9 and TRBJ2-7, reads DSGVTQTPKHLITATGQRVTLRCSPRSGDLSVYWYQQSLDQGLQFLIQYYNGEERAKGNILERFSAQQFPDLHSELNLSSLELGDSALYFCASSVGGVGPYEQYFGPGTRLTVT.

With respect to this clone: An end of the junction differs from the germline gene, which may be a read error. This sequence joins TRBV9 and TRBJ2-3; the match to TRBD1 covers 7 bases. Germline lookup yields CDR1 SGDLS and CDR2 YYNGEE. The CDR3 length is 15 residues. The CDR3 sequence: CASNVGGDRTDTQYF. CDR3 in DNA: TGTGCCAGCAACGTAGGGGGCGACCGCACAGATACGCAGTATTTT.

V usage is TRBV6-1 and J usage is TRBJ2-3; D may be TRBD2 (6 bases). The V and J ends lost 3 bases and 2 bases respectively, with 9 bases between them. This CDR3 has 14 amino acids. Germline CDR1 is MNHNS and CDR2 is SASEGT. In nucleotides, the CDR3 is TGTGCCAGCAGTGAGACTAGGGCCACAGATACGCAGTATTTT. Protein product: CASSETRATDTQYF.

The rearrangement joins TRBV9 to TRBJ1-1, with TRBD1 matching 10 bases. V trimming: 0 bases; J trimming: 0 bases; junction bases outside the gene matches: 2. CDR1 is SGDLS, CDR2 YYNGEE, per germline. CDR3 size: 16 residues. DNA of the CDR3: TGTGCCAGCAGCGTAGCGACAGGGGGCATGAACACTGAAGCTTTCTTT. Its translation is CASSVATGGMNTEAFF.